What follows describes a single T cell receptor (beta chain). Antigen specificity is unknown. The entry originates in a study of shared clonotypes between healthy human individuals. Across the study: Two female and three male donors aged 18 to 49 were enrolled. General study results and limits: Compared with memory subsets, naive subsets generally had larger estimated richness. It was observed that 5% to 6% of naive CD4 clonotypes were shared across a handful of donors.

For sorted subsets, approximately 200 ng DNA per replicate equaled around 30,000 T cell genomes. Sequenced by immunoSEQ multiplex PCR; TCRdb stores in-frame clones only, minus some. The top ten hold roughly 0.39% of the sample, which has fewer than 2.5 million clones, roughly 93% seen once. This CDR3 spans 11 amino acids. Germline loops: CDR1 MDHEN, CDR2 SYDVKM. V was shortened by 6 bases and J by 8 bases, with 10 bases between the two germline ends. This sequence originates from a man aged 18 to 29 in good health. Some clones in this sample may be carry-over from other donors' samples. The chain employs TRBV28 and TRBJ1-2; no reliable D call. Material for sequencing was naive CD4+ T cells from PBMCs. Subset: CD45RA+ positively selected. The CDR3 DNA sequence: TGTGCCAGCAGCGTGCCCAGCGGCTACACCTTC. Residues: CASSVPSGYTF.